This TCR beta chain was found in a study of identical twins (TCRdb year 2016). Study-wide context: TCR alpha and beta repertoires from monozygotic twins, unrelated adults of various ages and cord blood were deep-sequenced to test whether fetal clonotypes persist. Replicate twin experiments were performed at different times using different library preparation protocols to rule out contamination.

V and J are trimmed by 7 bases and 6 bases, and the gene matches miss 9 bases of the junction. The germline V gene specifies MNHNS as CDR1 and SASEGT as CDR2. Measured from the cysteine to the phenylalanine, the CDR3 is 14 residues long. The DNA shown is the 42-base CDR3, in frame from base 1. A remark on this clonotype: Its antigen specificity is not known. No much larger clone exists at a distance of one base, and base qualities are not known.

General study outcomes and caveats: The excess sharing between twins in beta out-of-frame sequences was weaker because fewer shared sequences reduced the signal-to-noise ratio. Compared with coincidental sharing between unrelated individuals, out-of-frame TCR alpha sequences shared between twins had an excess of sequences with low generation probability. Because the same donors could not be followed over many years, the conclusions relied on cross-sectional statistical analysis. Out-of-frame TCR alpha sharing in monozygotic twins was systematically underestimated by recombination models, whereas sharing between unrelated individuals was in agreement with the recombination models. Fewer insertions were carried by abundant cord blood beta clonotypes; a weaker similar trend was observed in young adult naive repertoires, while no such trend was observed in memory repertoires. Zero-insertion analyses could be partly confounded by invariant T cells such as MAIT and iNKT, although diverse VJ usage argued against such confounding for most clonotypes.

The method behind the library was 5' RACE. Reads for this sample came from an Illumina HiSeq 2000. Template switching introduced a universal primer binding site; the final cDNA contained a unique molecular identifier, enabling accurate counting of TCR cDNA molecules. Specific primers in the conserved constant-segment region were used to synthesize first-strand cDNA for TCR alpha and beta chains. To control for contamination, each cDNA library was double barcoded with a SMART-Mk sample barcode plus Illumina barcodes. Two successive PCR steps introduced TruSeq adapter sequences along with Illumina sample barcodes. TCR alpha and beta cDNA libraries were sequenced on the Illumina HiSeq platform with custom primers. The paper's data handling went like this. Raw reads were processed with MiGEC to extract unique molecular identifiers, and MiXCR was used to determine CDR3 positions. For each individual, recombination models were inferred using an EM algorithm with the repgenHMM and IGoR tools. Shared clonotype analysis was performed with the tcR package in R, normalizing sharing by the product of cloneset sizes. To study raw recombination without the effects of thymic and clonal selection, out-of-frame nonproductive sequences were analyzed. TCRdb reworked the public reads: Q25 trimming with fastp, MiXCR clone assembly, productive beta chains retained. One record per CDR3 amino acid sequence lists the most common genes and DNA. The V and J calls were determined by TCRdb, not by the authors. This sample lists roughly 720,000 distinct CDR3 sequences; approximately 18% were detected once. The ten largest account for roughly 14% of the sample.

Every donor was a healthy Caucasian. The twin cohort consisted of three pairs of female monozygotic twins, all aged about 18 to 29 years. Peripheral blood mononuclear cells were the source from which RNA for the TCR libraries was isolated. The data were also submitted as part of a second study, on T cells expressing NK-cell markers. As the second paper documents: Three sorted T-cell subsets (CD3+CD56+NKG2C+, CD3+CD56+NKG2C- and CD3+CD56-NKG2C+) from 7 to 9 donors had their TCR beta-chain repertoires profiled. Among the eight sequenced donors, only one was HCMV-seronegative, while the other seven were HCMV-seropositive. To restrict sorting to alphabetaTCR-expressing T cells, an anti-gammadeltaTCR antibody was added in several experiments. In over 5 donors, the dominant CD3+CD56+NKG2C+ clonotypes were among the top 10 CD8+ clonotypes and accounted for 1.0-7.0% of CD8+ T cells. Those dominant clonotypes were again the most abundant among CD3+CD56-NKG2C+ cells in a handful of donors, at about 25-65%. Whether the expanded NKG2C-expressing T cell clones were specific for HCMV antigens was left unclear. The study sequenced eight donors, all healthy volunteers chosen at random: three men and five women. A commercial ELISA kit detecting HCMV-specific IgG in serum was used to determine HCMV serostatus. For about six donors, unsorted PBMC were also used to sequence bulk peripheral blood T-cell repertoires. MIGEC handled demultiplexing of the reads and grouping by UMI, while MiTCR was used to assemble and quantify clonotypes. Only TCR cDNA sequences supported by at least two reads were kept to exclude erroneous sequences. The tcR package was used for downstream repertoire analysis, and clonotypes were matched across fractions by CDR3 nucleotide sequence plus V segment. Antigen specificity was annotated against VDJdb with VDJmatch, allowing one amino acid substitution in CDR3.

This chain is built from TRBV6-1 and TRBJ2-7; 10 middle bases align to TRBD1. This receptor was taken from a woman aged 18-29 years in good health. Material for sequencing was PBMCs. The CDR3 has the sequence CASNKGQGRGEQYF. The nucleotide sequence is TGTGCCAGCAATAAGGGACAGGGGCGAGGCGAGCAGTACTTC.